A selection of T cell receptor beta chains follows, all from one sample in a study of regulatory T cells in long-lasting Graves disease. TCRdb used MiXCR to reprocess the multiplex PCR reads, holding one entry per CDR3 protein. The sample lists about 540,000 distinct CDR3 sequences; approximately 13% were seen once. This sample was shared with a second study, whose subject was T cells in Graves' hyperthyroidism and ophthalmopathy.

The sequenced sample was peripheral blood mononuclear cells (PBMCs), obtained at new diagnosis, from a patient treated with antithyroid drugs. The receptor source for this set is a man aged 25 to 40 with Graves disease. The CDR3 runs from the conserved cysteine through the conserved F or W. A D gene is named only where the DNA matches it firmly. The size of a clone is reported for some rows only, either as once, few or many, or as a class for expanded clones.

v_call	clone_size	d_call	j_call	cdr3_nt	cdr3_aa
TRBV6-1	many	.	TRBJ1-5	TGTGCCAGCAGTCCTATGGACAGTCCCCTCTACAATCAGCCCCAGCATTTT	CASSPMDSPLYNQPQHF
TRBV18	few	.	TRBJ2-5	TGTGCCAGCTCACCCCAACGCCAAGAGACCCAGTACTTC	CASSPQRQETQYF
TRBV29-1	few	TRBD2	TRBJ2-2	TGCAGCGGACGGGGGGACACCGGGGAGCTGTTTTTT	CSGRGDTGELFF
TRBV2	many	TRBD2	TRBJ2-3	TGTGCCAGCAGTTCCCGGATTGATTTGACTAGCGGGAGTGTAGATACGCAGTATTTT	CASSSRIDLTSGSVDTQYF
TRBV29-1	few	.	TRBJ1-4	TGCAGCGTTGAACTTCTTTGGGGCGCAACTAATGAAAAACTGTTTTTT	CSVELLWGATNEKLFF
TRBV15	many	.	TRBJ1-2	TGTGCCACCAGCACTGAGGGGGGTGACGGCTACACCTTC	CATSTEGGDGYTF
TRBV15	.	TRBD1	TRBJ2-5	TGTGCCACCAGCAGAGCGGGTGACAGGGGCCAAGAGACCCAGTACTTC	CATSRAGDRGQETQYF
TRBV29-1	few	.	TRBJ1-4	TGCAGCGTTGGCCGTAACGGCATTACGGGGGAAAAACTGTTTTTT	CSVGRNGITGEKLFF
TRBV30	many	.	TRBJ1-5	TGTGCCTGGAGTCGCGGGAGAGGGGGCAATCAGCCCCAGCATTTT	CAWSRGRGGNQPQHF
TRBV6-5	few	.	TRBJ1-4	TGTGCCAGCAGTTTTCGAGGTGGGGGGCGTTCGGGTGAAAAACTGTTTTTT	CASSFRGGGRSGEKLFF
TRBV30	many	TRBD2	TRBJ2-2	TGTGCCTGGAGTCCCCCTGGTGGCGGGAGAGTCGGGGAGCTGTTTTTT	CAWSPPGGGRVGELFF
TRBV24-1	.	TRBD1	TRBJ2-5	TGTGCCACCAGTGATGCCCGGGACAGAAGTCAAGAGACCCAGTACTTC	CATSDARDRSQETQYF
TRBV30	many	TRBD2	TRBJ2-3	TGTGCCTGGAGTCAAGGACTAGCGGGAGTGGGAGATACGCAGTATTTT	CAWSQGLAGVGDTQYF
TRBV19	few	.	TRBJ1-4	TGTGCCAGTAGTCTCCATCGGACAGAAGCAACTAATGAAAAACTGTTTTTT	CASSLHRTEATNEKLFF
TRBV6-2/TRBV6-3	few	.	TRBJ2-5	TGTGCCAGCAGTTACTCAGGGGCCCTGGAGACCCAGTACTTC	CASSYSGALETQYF
TRBV6-1	many	TRBD1	TRBJ1-5	TGTGCCAGCAGCCGGACAGGCGGTAATCAGCCCCAGCATTTT	CASSRTGGNQPQHF
TRBV20-1	many	.	TRBJ2-5	TGCAGTGCTAGTAGGGGGGTGTACCAAGAGACCCAGTACTTC	CSASRGVYQETQYF
TRBV30	.	.	TRBJ2-1	TGTGCCTGGACTCTTGGGGCTAATGAGCAGTTCTTC	CAWTLGANEQFF
TRBV6-2/TRBV6-3	.	.	TRBJ2-1	TGTGCCAGTAACCCCGAGGGCTCGTACAATGAGCAGTTCTTC	CASNPEGSYNEQFF
TRBV29-1	.	TRBD2	TRBJ2-3	TGCAGCGTTGAGTTGGGCGGGAGGACGCAGTATTTT	CSVELGGRTQYF
TRBV10-2	many	.	TRBJ1-1	TGCGCCAGCATGGCGGGGATAACTGAAGCTTTCTTT	CASMAGITEAFF
TRBV20-1	many	.	TRBJ2-1	TGCAGTGCCCACCCTAGGGGAGCCTACAATGAGCAGTTCTTC	CSAHPRGAYNEQFF
TRBV18	few	TRBD1	TRBJ2-7	TGTGCCAGCTCAGTGGGACAGGGCCGCTACGAGCAGTACTTC	CASSVGQGRYEQYF
TRBV29-1	many	.	TRBJ1-3	TGCAGCGCCAACGGGGGGGGGCACGGAAACACCATATATTTT	CSANGGGHGNTIYF
TRBV9	.	.	TRBJ1-2	TGTGCCAGCAGCGTAGGCTCTAACTATGGCTACACCTTC	CASSVGSNYGYTF